This entry lists 21 T cell receptor beta chains sequenced from one sample in a study of cytomegalovirus exposure and HLA in healthy donors. PCR used 60 Vbeta primers and 13 Jbeta primers. Some clones are missing from TCRdb's copy, which holds only in-frame ones; the method was immunoSEQ multiplex PCR. Among 150,000 to 200,000 clones listed, roughly a tenth were seen once. Sequenced: PBMCs. The receptors stem from a woman in her twenties or thirties in good health and CMV-seropositive.

This sequence joins TRBV5-1 and TRBJ2-1; TRBD1 aligns across 8 bases. The CDR3 runs to 14 residues. The germline V gene has CDR1 SGHRS and CDR2 YFSETQ. Unmatched junction bases numbered 8, after V lost 6 bases and J lost 6 bases. The CDR3 region has the DNA TGCGCCAGCACCTATGACGACAGGGGCAATGAGCAGTTCTTC. Amino acid sequence: CASTYDDRGNEQFF.

A note on this clone: The junction and the germline gene differ at one end; a read error may be behind it. Other DNA sequences of this sample code for an identical CDR3. The chain recombines TRBV14 with TRBJ2-7, with 7 positions matching TRBD1. The CDR3 sequence is 12 residues long. CDR1 and CDR2 (germline): SGHDN, FVKESK. The CDR3 DNA follows: TGCGCCATCGGACAGGAACCCTACGAGCAGTACTTC. Translation: CAIGQEPYEQYF.

CDR3 sequence (DNA): TGTGCCAGCAGTTTAGTTCCCCAGGGATCTGGGGCCAACGTCCTGACTTTC. This sequence encodes CASSLVPQGSGANVLTF. The V gene is TRBV27, the J gene TRBJ2-6; D may be TRBD1 (5 bases). Germline CDR1 reads MNHEY; CDR2 reads SMNVEV (reference sequence). CDR3 length: 17 amino acids. Between the trimmed V and J ends, which lost 2 bases and 1 base, there was a span of 12 bases.

This clone was counted between two and nine times. This chain links TRBV27 with TRBJ2-1; 9 nucleotides agree with TRBD1. Germline V gene data show CDR1 as MNHEY and CDR2 as SMNVEV (reference sequence). The CDR3 is made up of 15 amino acids. J gave up 4 bases and V 8 bases, and 9 bases lay outside the gene matches. CDR3 sequence reads: CASWTGENRYNEQFF. In DNA, the CDR3 is TGTGCCAGCTGGACAGGGGAGAACAGATACAATGAGCAGTTCTTC.

This clone was counted between two and nine times. V is TRBV7-9 and J is TRBJ1-2, with D uncertain. This CDR3 has 11 residues. The germline V gene has CDR1 SEHNR and CDR2 FQNEAQ (reference sequence). V gave up 3 bases and J gave up 13 bases, with 12 bases separating them. CDR3 sequence: CASSLLGPSTF. The CDR3 DNA reads as TGTGCCAGCAGCTTGCTCGGTCCCTCCACCTTC.

This chain uses TRBV6-1 with TRBJ2-3, with D uncertain. Germline CDR1 and CDR2: MNHNS and SASEGT. The germline V and J ends were trimmed by 2 bases and 6 bases, with 15 bases remaining between them. There are 15 residues in the CDR3. The CDR3 sequence: CASSEPSPPSDTQYF. The CDR3 nucleotides read TGTGCCAGCAGTGAACCGAGCCCACCCTCGGATACGCAGTATTTT.

A few counts support this clone. This rearrangement joins TRBV9 to TRBJ2-1; 11 bases are shared with TRBD2. V shed 7 bases and J 5 bases; nucleotides not matched to a gene: 5. Germline V gene lookup returns CDR1 SGDLS and CDR2 YYNGEE. CDR3 length: 14 residues. The CDR3 DNA reads TGTGCCAGCGCCGGGACTAGCGGCCACAATGAGCAGTTCTTC. Protein: CASAGTSGHNEQFF.

This clone was found a few times. CDR3 sequence (DNA): TGTGCCACCAGCCGACAGGGTACCTACGAGCAGTACTTC. It specifies CATSRQGTYEQYF. V gene TRBV15 combines with J gene TRBJ2-7; 7 bases are a match to TRBD1. V shed 5 bases and J 2 bases; nucleotides not matched to a gene: 3. CDR3 length: 13 amino acids. CDR1 is LNHNV, CDR2 YYDKDF, per germline (reference sequence).

V gene TRBV27 combines with J gene TRBJ2-1; the D gene is possibly TRBD2 (5 bases). This CDR3 region has 15 residues. CDR1 MNHEY and CDR2 SMNVEV come from the germline V gene (reference sequence). V was pared by 2 bases and J by 11 bases, with 19 bases between. DNA of the CDR3: TGTGCCAGCAGTTTAAATCGGGGTCCCAATGAACAGCAGTTCTTC. It yields the protein CASSLNRGPNEQQFF.

This clone was recorded a few times. J is TRBJ1-4 and V is TRBV7-2; 9 nucleotides align to TRBD1. This CDR3 contains 14 residues. V was pared by 3 bases and J by 8 bases, with 4 bases of the junction left unmatched. CDR1 is SGHTA and CDR2 is FQGNSA in the germline V gene. Written as DNA, the CDR3 is TGTGCCAGCAGCTTTAAGGGGACAGGGGAAAAACTGTTTTTT. It is translated as CASSFKGTGEKLFF.

This clone has more than one count but fewer than ten. This chain links TRBV18 with TRBJ2-4; possibly TRBD2 for D (5 bases). CDR3 length: 16 residues. V dropped 4 bases and J dropped 0 bases, with 13 bases sitting between them. CDR1 and CDR2 from the germline V gene are KGHSH and LQKENI. CDR3: CASSQRENLAKNIQYF. The CDR3 DNA reads as TGTGCCAGCTCACAAAGGGAGAACCTAGCCAAAAACATTCAGTACTTC.

The rearrangement uses TRBV4-1 and TRBJ1-4, with 9 bases fitting TRBD1. With V trimmed by 6 bases and J by 8 bases, 10 bases remained unmatched. The germline V gene encodes CDR1 MGHRA and CDR2 YSYEKL. The CDR3 has 15 residues. The CDR3 bases are TGCGCCAGCAGACTACCCGGGACAGGGCGGGAAAAACTGTTTTTT. Translated, it gives CASRLPGTGREKLFF.

V gene TRBV15 combines with J gene TRBJ2-7; D gene uncertain. Between the trimmed V and J ends, which lost 4 bases and 7 bases, there was a span of 11 bases. This CDR3 is built from 12 residues. In germline, CDR1 is LNHNV, CDR2 YYDKDF (reference sequence). CDR3 amino acids: CATSTSYLEQYF. CDR3 coding DNA: TGTGCCACCAGCACGTCCTACTTGGAGCAGTACTTC.

This chain links TRBV29-1 with TRBJ2-1; 13 nucleotides align to TRBD2. V lost 5 bases and J lost 7; bases outside the gene matches: 8. Germline V gives CDR1 SQVTM, CDR2 ANQGSEA. This CDR3 comprises 15 residues. The CDR3, as DNA: TGCAGCGTTCAGGGACTAGCGGGAAGGAGGAATGAGCAGTTCTTC. Translation: CSVQGLAGRRNEQFF.

A few counts support this clone. J is TRBJ1-1 and V is TRBV11-2; the match to TRBD1 covers 8 bases. The CDR3 totals 15 residues. Germline V lookup: CDR1 SGHAT, CDR2 FQNNGV. V lost 7 bases to trimming and J lost 9 bases; unmatched junction nucleotides: 16. The CDR3 nucleotides read TGTGCCAGCAACACGGTTTGGGGGACAGGAACTAAAGCTTTCTTT. This encodes CASNTVWGTGTKAFF.

This clone was counted only a few times. The chain uses TRBV4-2 and TRBJ2-1; 9 bases line up with TRBD2. The germline CDR1 and CDR2 sequences are LGHNA and YNFKEQ. The CDR3 sequence is 18 residues long. The trim removed 2 bases at V and 9 bases at J, leaving 17 bases unmatched. CDR3 nucleotide sequence: TGTGCCAGCAGCCAAAGGTCCGGGACTAGCACTTTGGGGCGTGAGCAGTTCTTC. It specifies CASSQRSGTSTLGREQFF.

In this sample, this clone turned up a few times. This chain connects TRBV27 to TRBJ2-7; 11 bases agree with TRBD2. V was clipped by 0 bases and J by 2 bases; unmatched bases: 3. The CDR3 extends over 16 amino acids. Germline V gene lookup returns CDR1 MNHEY and CDR2 SMNVEV (reference sequence). The CDR3 DNA reads as TGTGCCAGCAGTTTATCGCCACTAGCGGGAGCCTACGAGCAGTACTTC. Amino acids: CASSLSPLAGAYEQYF.

The J gene is TRBJ2-7, the V gene TRBV4-2; 11 nucleotides line up with TRBD2. The CDR3 has 16 residues. The trim removed 2 bases at V and 5 bases at J, leaving 8 bases unmatched. CDR1 and CDR2 from the germline V gene are LGHNA and YNFKEQ. CDR3 region: CASSQPTSGIGNEQYF. As DNA, the CDR3 is TGTGCCAGCAGCCAACCGACTAGCGGGATCGGCAACGAGCAGTACTTC.

The gene calls are TRBV18 and TRBJ2-1; the match to TRBD1 covers 10 bases. Germline values: CDR1 KGHSH, CDR2 LQKENI. After removal of 3 bases from V and 2 bases from J, the junction contained 1 base not matched to a gene. The CDR3 totals 15 residues. CDR3 residues: CASSPDRGTYNEQFF. The CDR3 DNA sequence: TGTGCCAGCTCACCGGACAGGGGGACCTACAATGAGCAGTTCTTC.

The V gene is TRBV10-2, the J gene TRBJ1-4; 8 nucleotides line up with TRBD1. Losses at the gene ends were 3 bases for V and 0 bases for J; bases not matched to a gene: 9. CDR1 and CDR2 from the germline V gene are WSHSY and SAAADI. The CDR3 sequence is 18 residues long. The CDR3 is CASSERDRRFPTNEKLFF. The CDR3 DNA follows: TGCGCCAGCAGTGAAAGGGACAGGCGATTCCCAACTAATGAAAAACTGTTTTTT.

The chain links TRBV7-9 to TRBJ2-1; a weak D match, TRBD2 (6 bases). V was shortened by 4 bases and J by 5 bases, with 12 bases between the two germline ends. Germline V gene sequence: CDR1 SEHNR, CDR2 FQNEAQ (reference sequence). This CDR3 is built from 14 residues. CDR3 residues: CASSWSSGHNEQFF. For the CDR3, the DNA is TGTGCCAGCAGCTGGAGTAGCGGTCACAATGAGCAGTTCTTC.